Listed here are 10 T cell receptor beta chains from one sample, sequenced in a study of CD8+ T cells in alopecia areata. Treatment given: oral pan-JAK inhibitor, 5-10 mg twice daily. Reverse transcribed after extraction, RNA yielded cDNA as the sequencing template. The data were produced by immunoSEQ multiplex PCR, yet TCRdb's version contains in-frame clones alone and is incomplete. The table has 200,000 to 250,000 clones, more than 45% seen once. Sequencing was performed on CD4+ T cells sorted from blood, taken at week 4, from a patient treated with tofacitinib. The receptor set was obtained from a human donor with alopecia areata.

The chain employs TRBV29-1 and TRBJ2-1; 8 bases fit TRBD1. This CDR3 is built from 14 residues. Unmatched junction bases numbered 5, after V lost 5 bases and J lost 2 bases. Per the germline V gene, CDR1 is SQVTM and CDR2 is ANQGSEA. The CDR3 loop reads CSVLDRVAYNEQFF. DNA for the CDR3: TGCAGCGTTCTGGACAGGGTGGCCTACAATGAGCAGTTCTTC.

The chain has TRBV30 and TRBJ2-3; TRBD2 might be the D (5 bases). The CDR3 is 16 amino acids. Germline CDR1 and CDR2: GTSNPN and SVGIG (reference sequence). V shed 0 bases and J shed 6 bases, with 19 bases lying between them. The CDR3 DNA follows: TGTGCCTGGAGTGTACATACGGCCGCCAGGAGGGATACGCAGTATTTT. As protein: CAWSVHTAARRDTQYF.

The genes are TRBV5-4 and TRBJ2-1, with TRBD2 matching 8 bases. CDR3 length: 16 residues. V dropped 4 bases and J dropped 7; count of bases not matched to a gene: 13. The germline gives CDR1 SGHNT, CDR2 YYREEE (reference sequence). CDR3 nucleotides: TGTGCCAGCAGCAGTCTGGGGGCTAGCGGGCAGAATGAGCAGTTCTTC. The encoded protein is CASSSLGASGQNEQFF.

Here the CDR3 reads CASSPNREGLTYEQYF. In DNA form, the CDR3 reads TGTGCCAGCAGTCCCAACCGGGAGGGATTGACCTACGAGCAGTACTTC. The J gene is TRBJ2-5, the V gene TRBV27, with 8 bases fitting TRBD2. The assigned J gene may be wrong: the sequence end matches TRBJ2-7 better. The length of the CDR3 is 16 residues. Germline lookup yields CDR1 MNHEY and CDR2 SMNVEV (reference sequence).

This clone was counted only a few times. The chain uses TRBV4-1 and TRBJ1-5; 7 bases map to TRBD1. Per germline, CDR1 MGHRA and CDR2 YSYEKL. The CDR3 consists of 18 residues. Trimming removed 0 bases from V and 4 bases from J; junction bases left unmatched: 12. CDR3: CASSQDTGANVPNQPQHF. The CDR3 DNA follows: TGCGCCAGCAGCCAAGATACAGGGGCCAACGTACCAAATCAGCCCCAGCATTTT.

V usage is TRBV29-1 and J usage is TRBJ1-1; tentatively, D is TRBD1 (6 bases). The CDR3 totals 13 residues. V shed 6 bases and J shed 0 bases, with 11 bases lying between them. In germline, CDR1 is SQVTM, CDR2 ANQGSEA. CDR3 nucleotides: TGCAGCGTCCAGGGGAACATGAACACTGAAGCTTTCTTT. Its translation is CSVQGNMNTEAFF.

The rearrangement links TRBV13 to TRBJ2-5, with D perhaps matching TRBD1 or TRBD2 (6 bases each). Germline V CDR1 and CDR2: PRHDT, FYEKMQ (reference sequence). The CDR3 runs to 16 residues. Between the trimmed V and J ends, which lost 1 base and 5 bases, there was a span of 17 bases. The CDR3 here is CASSLVTLGGWETQYF. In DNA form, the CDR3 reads TGTGCCAGCAGCTTAGTGACTTTGGGGGGCTGGGAGACCCAGTACTTC.

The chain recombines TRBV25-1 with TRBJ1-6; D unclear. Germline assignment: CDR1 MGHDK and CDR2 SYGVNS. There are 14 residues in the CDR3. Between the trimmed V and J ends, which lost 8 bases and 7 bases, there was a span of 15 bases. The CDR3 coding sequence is TGTGCCAGCCAAATCCCTGGCATAAATTCACCCCTCCACTTT. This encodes CASQIPGINSPLHF.

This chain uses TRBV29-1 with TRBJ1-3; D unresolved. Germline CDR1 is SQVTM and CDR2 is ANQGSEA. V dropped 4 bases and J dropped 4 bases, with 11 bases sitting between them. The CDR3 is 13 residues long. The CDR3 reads CSVVNRVGNTIYF. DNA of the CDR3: TGCAGCGTTGTAAACCGGGTCGGAAACACCATATATTTT.

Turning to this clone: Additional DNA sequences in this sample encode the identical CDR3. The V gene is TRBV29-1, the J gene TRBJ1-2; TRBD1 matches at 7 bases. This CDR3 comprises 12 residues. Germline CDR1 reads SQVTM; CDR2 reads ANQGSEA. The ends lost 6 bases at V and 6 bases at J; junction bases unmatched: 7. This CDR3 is CSVDDRDHGYTF. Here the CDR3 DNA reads TGCAGCGTGGATGACAGGGATCATGGCTACACCTTC.